These T cell receptor beta chains were read from a single sample in a study of blood T cell repertoires in COVID-19. Generated by immunoSEQ multiplex PCR, the TCRdb table keeps only in-frame clones and is missing some. The data contain roughly 190,000 clones, 70% to 80% of them singletons. Sequenced input: peripheral blood. The receptors here all came from a woman in her 50s with active or convalescent COVID-19. Both conserved end residues are part of each CDR3. D genes are given only for firm matches. Part of the rows lack a size; the others show once, few, many or a class for expanded clones.

j_gene	len	v_gene	d_gene	abundance	CDR3nt	CDR3aa
TRBJ2-3	17	TRBV6-1	-	-	TGTGCCAGCAGTGAAGGAGGTAGGGGCCGTGGGACAGATACGCAGTATTTT	CASSEGGRGRGTDTQYF
TRBJ1-2	12	TRBV12-3/TRBV12-4	-	-	TGTGCCAGCAAATTAGGGGGGGCTGGCTACACCTTC	CASKLGGAGYTF
TRBJ1-1	14	TRBV5-1	TRBD1	-	TGCGCCAGCAGCCCTCGGACAGGGGATCAGGGAGCTTTCTTT	CASSPRTGDQGAFF
TRBJ1-1	16	TRBV5-6	TRBD1	-	TGTGCCAGCAGCCTACCCGGGACAGGGAAGAACACTGAAGCTTTCTTT	CASSLPGTGKNTEAFF
TRBJ2-2	15	TRBV11-3	TRBD1	-	TGTGCCAGCAGCTTAGGGGGACAGGGTTTCGAGGAGCTGTTTTTT	CASSLGGQGFEELFF
TRBJ2-7	14	TRBV6-5	-	-	TGTGCCAGCAGACCGACTCTTAGCTCCTACGAGCAGTACTTC	CASRPTLSSYEQYF
TRBJ2-7	15	TRBV4-3	TRBD1	-	TGCGCCAGCAGCCAGGGGACAGGGGGCTCCTACGAGCAGTACTTC	CASSQGTGGSYEQYF
TRBJ1-1	15	TRBV6-2/TRBV6-3	-	-	TGTGCCAGCAGCTATAGCGACAGGTTGAACACTGAAGCTTTCTTT	CASSYSDRLNTEAFF
TRBJ2-7	13	TRBV5-5	-	-	TGTGCCAGCAGCGCCAGGGTCGCCTACGAGCAGTACTTC	CASSARVAYEQYF
TRBJ1-6	14	TRBV29-1	TRBD1	few	TGCAGCCCCCAATCAGGGGGTTATAATTCACCCCTCCACTTT	CSPQSGGYNSPLHF
TRBJ2-2	15	TRBV7-9	TRBD1	-	TGTGCCAGCAGCCCGGGACAGGGGGCGACCGGGGAGCTGTTTTTT	CASSPGQGATGELFF
TRBJ1-6	16	TRBV5-6	-	-	TGTGCCAGCAGCTCCGACGGGGGGCCTAATAATTCACCCCTCCACTTT	CASSSDGGPNNSPLHF
TRBJ1-1	15	TRBV5-1	-	-	TGCGCCAGCAGCTTGATCACAGCAACTTATGCTGAAGCTTTCTTT	CASSLITATYAEAFF
TRBJ1-4	15	TRBV9	-	-	TGTGCCAGCAGCGTAAAGTCCCAGGGTGGGGAAAAACTGTTTTTT	CASSVKSQGGEKLFF
TRBJ2-3	15	TRBV6-6	TRBD1	-	TGTGCCAGCAGCCTCGGACAGGGAGACACAGATACGCAGTATTTT	CASSLGQGDTDTQYF